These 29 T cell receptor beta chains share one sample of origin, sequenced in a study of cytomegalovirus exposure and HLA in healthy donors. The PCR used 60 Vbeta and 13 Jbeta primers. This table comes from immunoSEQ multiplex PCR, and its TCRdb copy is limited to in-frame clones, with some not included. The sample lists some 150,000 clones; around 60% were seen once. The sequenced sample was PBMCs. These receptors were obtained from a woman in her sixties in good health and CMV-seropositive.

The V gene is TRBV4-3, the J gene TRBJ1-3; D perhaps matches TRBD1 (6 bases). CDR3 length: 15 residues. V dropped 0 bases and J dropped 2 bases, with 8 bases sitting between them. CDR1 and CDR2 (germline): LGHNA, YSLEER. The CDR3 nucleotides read TGCGCCAGCAGCCAAGAGCGGACAGCTGGAAACACCATATATTTT. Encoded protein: CASSQERTAGNTIYF.

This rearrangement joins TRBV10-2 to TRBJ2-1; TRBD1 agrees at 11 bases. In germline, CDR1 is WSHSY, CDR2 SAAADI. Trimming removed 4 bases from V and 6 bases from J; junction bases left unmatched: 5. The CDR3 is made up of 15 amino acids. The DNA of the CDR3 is TGCGCCAGCAGTGGGGGACAGGGGGATGTCAATGAGCAGTTCTTC. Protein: CASSGGQGDVNEQFF.

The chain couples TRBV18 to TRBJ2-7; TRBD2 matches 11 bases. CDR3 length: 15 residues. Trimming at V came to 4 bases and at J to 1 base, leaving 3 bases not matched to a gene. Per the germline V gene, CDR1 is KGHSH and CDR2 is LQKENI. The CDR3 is CASSLTSGGSYEQYF. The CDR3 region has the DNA TGTGCCAGCTCACTTACTAGCGGGGGATCCTACGAGCAGTACTTC.

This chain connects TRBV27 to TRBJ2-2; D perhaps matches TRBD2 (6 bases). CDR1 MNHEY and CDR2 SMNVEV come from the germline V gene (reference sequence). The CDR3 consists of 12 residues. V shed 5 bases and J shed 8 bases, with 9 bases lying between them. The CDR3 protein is CASSPGGGELFF. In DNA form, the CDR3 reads TGTGCCAGCAGTCCCGGGGGTGGGGAGCTGTTTTTT.

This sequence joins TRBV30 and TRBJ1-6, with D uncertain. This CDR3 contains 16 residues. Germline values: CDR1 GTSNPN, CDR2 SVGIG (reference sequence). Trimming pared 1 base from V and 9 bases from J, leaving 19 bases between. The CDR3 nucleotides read TGTGCCTGGAGTGGCGGCGGGAGGAGGTACAGTTCACCCCTCCACTTT. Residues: CAWSGGGRRYSSPLHF. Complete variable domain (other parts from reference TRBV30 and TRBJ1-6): SQTIHQWPATLVQPVGSPLSLECTVEGTSNPNLYWYRQAAGRGLQLLFYSVGIGQISSEVPQNLSASRPQDRQFILSSKKLLLSDSGFYLCAWSGGGRRYSSPLHFGNGTRLTVT.

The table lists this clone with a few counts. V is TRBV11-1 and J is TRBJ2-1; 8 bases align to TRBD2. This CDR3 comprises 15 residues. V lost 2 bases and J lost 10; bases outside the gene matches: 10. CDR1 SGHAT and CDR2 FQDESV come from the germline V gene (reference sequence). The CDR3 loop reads CASSLSGGTQAEQFF. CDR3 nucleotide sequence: TGTGCCAGCAGCTTAAGCGGGGGAACGCAGGCCGAGCAGTTCTTC. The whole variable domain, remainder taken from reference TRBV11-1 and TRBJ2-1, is EAEVAQSPRYKITEKSQAVAFWCDPISGHATLYWYRQILGQGPELLVQFQDESVVDDSQLPKDRFSAERLKGVDSTLKIQPAELGDSAMYLCASSLSGGTQAEQFFGPGTRLTVL.

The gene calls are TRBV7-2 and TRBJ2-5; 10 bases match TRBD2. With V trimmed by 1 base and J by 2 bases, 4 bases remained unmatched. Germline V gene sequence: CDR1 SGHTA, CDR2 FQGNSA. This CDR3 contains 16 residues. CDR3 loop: CASSLVGTSVQETQYF. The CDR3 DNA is TGTGCCAGCAGCTTAGTCGGGACTAGCGTACAAGAGACCCAGTACTTC.

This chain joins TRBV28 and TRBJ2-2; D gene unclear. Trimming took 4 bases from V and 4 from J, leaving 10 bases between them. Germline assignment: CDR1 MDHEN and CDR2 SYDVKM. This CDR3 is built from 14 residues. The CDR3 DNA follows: TGTGCCAGCAGTTACGGGTCGGGCACCGGGGAGCTGTTTTTT. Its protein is CASSYGSGTGELFF.

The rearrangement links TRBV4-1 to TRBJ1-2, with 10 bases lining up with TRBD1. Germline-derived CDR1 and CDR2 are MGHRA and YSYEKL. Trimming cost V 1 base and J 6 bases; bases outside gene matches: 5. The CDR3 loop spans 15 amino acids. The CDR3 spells CASSQGGDRGHGYTF. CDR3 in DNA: TGCGCCAGCAGCCAAGGAGGCGACAGGGGGCATGGCTACACCTTC.

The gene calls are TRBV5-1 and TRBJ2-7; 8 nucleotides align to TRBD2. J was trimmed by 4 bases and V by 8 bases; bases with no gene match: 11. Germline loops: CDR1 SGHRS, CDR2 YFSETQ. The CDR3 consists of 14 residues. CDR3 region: CASSQTSDPYEQYF. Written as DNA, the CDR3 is TGCGCCAGTTCTCAGACTAGCGACCCATACGAGCAGTACTTC.

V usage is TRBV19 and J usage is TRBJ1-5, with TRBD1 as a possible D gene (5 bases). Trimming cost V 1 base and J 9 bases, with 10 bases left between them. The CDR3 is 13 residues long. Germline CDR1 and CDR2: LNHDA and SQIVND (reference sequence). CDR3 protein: CASSIGAGRPQHF. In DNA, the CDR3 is TGTGCCAGTAGTATAGGAGCAGGGCGGCCCCAGCATTTT.

In DNA form, the CDR3 reads TGTGCCAGCAGAAACTTGGTGGGAGCTGAAGCTTTCTTT. This translates into CASRNLVGAEAFF. The rearrangement joins TRBV7-2 to TRBJ1-1; D is uncertain. The CDR3 loop spans 13 amino acids. Trimming shortened V by 6 bases and J by 6 bases, and 14 bases separated the two germline ends. CDR1 is SGHTA, CDR2 FQGNSA, per germline.

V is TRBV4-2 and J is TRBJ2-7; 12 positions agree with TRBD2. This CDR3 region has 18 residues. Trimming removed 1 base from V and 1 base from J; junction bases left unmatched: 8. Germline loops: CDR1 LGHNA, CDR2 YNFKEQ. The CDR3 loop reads CASSQGGLAGGVSYEQYF. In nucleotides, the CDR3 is TGTGCCAGCAGCCAAGGGGGCCTAGCGGGAGGGGTTTCCTACGAGCAGTACTTC.

The CDR3 DNA reads TGTGCCAGCAGTTTATTTTCAGGGGGCAGGACTGAAGCTTTCTTT. Translation: CASSLFSGGRTEAFF. This chain uses TRBV28 with TRBJ1-1, with 8 bases aligning to TRBD1. The V and J ends lost 1 base and 5 bases, in that order; junction bases with no gene match: 6. There are 15 residues in the CDR3. CDR1 is MDHEN and CDR2 is SYDVKM in the germline V gene.

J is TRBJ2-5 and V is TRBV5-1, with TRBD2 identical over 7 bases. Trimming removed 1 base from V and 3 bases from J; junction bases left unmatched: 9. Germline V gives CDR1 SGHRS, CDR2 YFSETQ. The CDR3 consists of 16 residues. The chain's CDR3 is CASSLSLPAGKETQYF. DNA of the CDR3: TGCGCCAGCAGCTTGTCATTACCAGCGGGAAAAGAGACCCAGTACTTC.

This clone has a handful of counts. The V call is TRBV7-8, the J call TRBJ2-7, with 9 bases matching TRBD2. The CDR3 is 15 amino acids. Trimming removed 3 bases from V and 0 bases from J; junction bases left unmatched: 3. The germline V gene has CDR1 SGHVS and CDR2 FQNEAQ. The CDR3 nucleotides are TGTGCCAGCAGCTTCCTTAGCGGGAGCTCCTACGAGCAGTACTTC. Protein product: CASSFLSGSSYEQYF.

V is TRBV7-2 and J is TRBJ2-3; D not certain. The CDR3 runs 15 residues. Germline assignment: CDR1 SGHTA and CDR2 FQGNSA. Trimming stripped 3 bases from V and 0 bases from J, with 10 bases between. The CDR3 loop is CASSLAVTSTDTQYF. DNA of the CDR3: TGTGCCAGCAGCTTGGCGGTTACTAGCACAGATACGCAGTATTTT. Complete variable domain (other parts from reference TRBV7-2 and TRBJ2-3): GAGVSQSPSNKVTEKGKDVELRCDPISGHTALYWYRQSLGQGLEFLIYFQGNSAPDKSGLPSDRFSAERTGGSVSTLTIQRTQQEDSAVYLCASSLAVTSTDTQYFGPGTRLTVL.

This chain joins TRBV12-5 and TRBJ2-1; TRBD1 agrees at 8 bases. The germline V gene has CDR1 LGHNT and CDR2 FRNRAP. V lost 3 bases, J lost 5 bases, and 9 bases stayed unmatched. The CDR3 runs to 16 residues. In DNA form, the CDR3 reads TGTGCTAGTGGTTTCTCCGGACAGGGAGTGAACAATGAGCAGTTCTTC. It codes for CASGFSGQGVNNEQFF.

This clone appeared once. The CDR3 DNA reads TGTGCCAGCAGCGGATATCCGGGACAGGGGAAGACCGGGGAGCTGTTTTTT. Protein sequence: CASSGYPGQGKTGELFF. This sequence joins TRBV7-3 and TRBJ2-2, with 10 nucleotides matching TRBD1. From germline, CDR1 is SGHTA and CDR2 FQGTGA. With V trimmed by 5 bases and J by 5 bases, 11 bases remained unmatched. The CDR3 has 17 residues.

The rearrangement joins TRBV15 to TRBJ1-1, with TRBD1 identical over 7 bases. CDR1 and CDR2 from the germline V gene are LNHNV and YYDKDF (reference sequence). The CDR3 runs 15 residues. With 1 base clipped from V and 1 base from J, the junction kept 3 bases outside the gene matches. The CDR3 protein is CATSRGGQRNTEAFF. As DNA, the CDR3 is TGTGCCACCAGCAGAGGGGGACAGAGGAACACTGAAGCTTTCTTT. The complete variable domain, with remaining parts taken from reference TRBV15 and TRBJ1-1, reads DAMVIQNPRYQVTQFGKPVTLSCSQTLNHNVMYWYQQKSSQAPKLLFHYYDKDFNNEADTPDNFQSRRPNTSFCFLDIRSPGLGDTAMYLCATSRGGQRNTEAFFGQGTRLTVV.

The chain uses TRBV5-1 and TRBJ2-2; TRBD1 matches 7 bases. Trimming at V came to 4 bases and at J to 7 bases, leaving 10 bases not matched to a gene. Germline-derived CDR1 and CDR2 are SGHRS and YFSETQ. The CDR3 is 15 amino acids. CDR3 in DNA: TGCGCCAGCAGCCCTGCCGGGACAGCCATCGGGGAGCTGTTTTTT. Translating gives CASSPAGTAIGELFF.

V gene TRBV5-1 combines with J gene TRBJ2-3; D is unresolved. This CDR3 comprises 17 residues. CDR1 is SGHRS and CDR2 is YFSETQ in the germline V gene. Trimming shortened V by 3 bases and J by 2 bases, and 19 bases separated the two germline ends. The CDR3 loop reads CASSSGDGLVYTDTQYF. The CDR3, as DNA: TGCGCCAGCAGCTCCGGAGACGGGTTGGTTTACACAGATACGCAGTATTTT.

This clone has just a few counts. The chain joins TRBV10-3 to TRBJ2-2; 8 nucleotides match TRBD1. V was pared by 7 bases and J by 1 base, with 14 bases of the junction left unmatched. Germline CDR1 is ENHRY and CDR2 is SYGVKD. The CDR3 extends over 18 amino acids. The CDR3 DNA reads TGTGCCATCAACAGGGATTCGAATGGACAGGGGAACACCGGGGAGCTGTTTTTT. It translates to CAINRDSNGQGNTGELFF.

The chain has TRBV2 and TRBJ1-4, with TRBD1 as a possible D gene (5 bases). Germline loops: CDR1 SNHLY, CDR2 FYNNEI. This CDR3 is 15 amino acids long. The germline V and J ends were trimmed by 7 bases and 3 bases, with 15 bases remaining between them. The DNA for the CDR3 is TGTGCCAGCAAGCCCACGGGGGGGGCTAATGAAAAACTGTTTTTT. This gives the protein CASKPTGGANEKLFF.

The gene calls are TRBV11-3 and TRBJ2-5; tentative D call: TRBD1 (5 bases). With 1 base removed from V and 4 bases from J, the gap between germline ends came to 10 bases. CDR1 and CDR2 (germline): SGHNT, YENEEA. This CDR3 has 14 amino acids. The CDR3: CASSLGGQAETQYF. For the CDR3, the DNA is TGTGCCAGCAGCTTAGGTGGACAAGCAGAGACCCAGTACTTC.

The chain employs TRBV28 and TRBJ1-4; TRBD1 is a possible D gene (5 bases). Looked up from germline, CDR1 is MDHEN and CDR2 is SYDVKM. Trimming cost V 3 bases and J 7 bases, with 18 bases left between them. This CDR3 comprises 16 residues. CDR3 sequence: CASSFGGWGSGEKLFF. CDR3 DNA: TGTGCCAGCAGTTTCGGGGGGTGGGGAAGTGGTGAAAAACTGTTTTTT. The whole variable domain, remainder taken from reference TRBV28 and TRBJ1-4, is DVKVTQSSRYLVKRTGEKVFLECVQDMDHENMFWYRQDPGLGLRLIYFSYDVKMKEKGDIPEGYSVSREKKERFSLILESASTNQTSMYLCASSFGGWGSGEKLFFGSGTQLSVL.

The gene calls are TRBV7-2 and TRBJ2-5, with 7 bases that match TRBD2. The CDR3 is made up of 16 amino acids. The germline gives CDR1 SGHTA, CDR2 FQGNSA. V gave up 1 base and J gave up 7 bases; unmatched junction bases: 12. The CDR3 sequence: CASSLEAGGGRTTQYF. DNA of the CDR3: TGTGCCAGCAGCTTAGAGGCGGGCGGGGGAAGGACGACCCAGTACTTC.

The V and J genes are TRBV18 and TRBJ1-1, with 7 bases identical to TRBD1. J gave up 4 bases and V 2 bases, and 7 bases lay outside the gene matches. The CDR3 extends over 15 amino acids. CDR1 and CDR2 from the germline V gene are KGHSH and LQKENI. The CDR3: CASSPGNRGSTEAFF. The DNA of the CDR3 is TGTGCCAGCTCACCAGGCAACAGGGGAAGCACTGAAGCTTTCTTT.

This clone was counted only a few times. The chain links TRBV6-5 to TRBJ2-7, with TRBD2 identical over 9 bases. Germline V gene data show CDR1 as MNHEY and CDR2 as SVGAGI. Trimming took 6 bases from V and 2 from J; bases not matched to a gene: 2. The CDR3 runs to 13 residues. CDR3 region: CASRAGGAYEQYF. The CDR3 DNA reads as TGTGCCAGCAGGGCGGGAGGGGCCTACGAGCAGTACTTC.